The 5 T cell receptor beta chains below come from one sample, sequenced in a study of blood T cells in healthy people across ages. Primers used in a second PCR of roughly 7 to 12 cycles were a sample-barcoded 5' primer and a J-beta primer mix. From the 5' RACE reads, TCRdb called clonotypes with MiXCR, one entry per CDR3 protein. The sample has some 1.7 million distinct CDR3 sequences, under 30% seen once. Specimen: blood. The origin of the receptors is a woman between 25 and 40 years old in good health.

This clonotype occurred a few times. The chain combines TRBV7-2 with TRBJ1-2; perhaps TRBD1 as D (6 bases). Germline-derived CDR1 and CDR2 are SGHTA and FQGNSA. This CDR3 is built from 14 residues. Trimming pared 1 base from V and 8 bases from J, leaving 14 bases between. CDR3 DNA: TGTGCCAGCAGCTTAGTTTCTTCGGGGGCCGGCTACACCTTC. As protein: CASSLVSSGAGYTF.

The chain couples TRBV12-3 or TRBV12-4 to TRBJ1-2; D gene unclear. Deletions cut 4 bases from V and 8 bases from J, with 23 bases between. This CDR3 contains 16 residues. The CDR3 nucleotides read TGTGCCAGCAGTTCACGTAGTAGTCCCCCTGGCAGCGGCTACACCTTC. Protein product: CASSSRSSPPGSGYTF.

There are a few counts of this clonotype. The chain's CDR3 is CASSRPLNTEAFF. The DNA of the CDR3 is TGTGCCAGCTCACGACCACTTAACACTGAAGCTTTCTTT. The chain has TRBV7-2 and TRBJ1-1; D gene uncertain. The CDR3 is 13 residues long. V was trimmed by 8 bases and J by 2 bases, leaving 12 bases between them. Germline values: CDR1 SGHTA, CDR2 FQGNSA.

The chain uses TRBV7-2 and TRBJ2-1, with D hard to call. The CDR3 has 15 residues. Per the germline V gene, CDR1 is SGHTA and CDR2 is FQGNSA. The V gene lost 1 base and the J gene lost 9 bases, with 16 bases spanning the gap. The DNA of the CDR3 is TGTGCCAGCAGCTTAGGGTCTAGAGAAAGTAGTGAGCAGTTCTTC. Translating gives CASSLGSRESSEQFF. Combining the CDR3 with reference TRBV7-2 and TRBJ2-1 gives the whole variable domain GAGVSQSPSNKVTEKGKDVELRCDPISGHTALYWYRQSLGQGLEFLIYFQGNSAPDKSGLPSDRFSAERTGGSVSTLTIQRTQQEDSAVYLCASSLGSRESSEQFFGPGTRLTVL.

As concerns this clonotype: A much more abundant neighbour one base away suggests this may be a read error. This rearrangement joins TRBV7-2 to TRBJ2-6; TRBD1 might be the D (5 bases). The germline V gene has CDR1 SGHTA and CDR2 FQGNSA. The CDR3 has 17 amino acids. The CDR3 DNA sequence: TGTGCCAGCAGCTTAGGGTCCGGCCTTTCTGGGGCCAACGTCCGGACTTTC. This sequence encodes CASSLGSGLSGANVRTF.